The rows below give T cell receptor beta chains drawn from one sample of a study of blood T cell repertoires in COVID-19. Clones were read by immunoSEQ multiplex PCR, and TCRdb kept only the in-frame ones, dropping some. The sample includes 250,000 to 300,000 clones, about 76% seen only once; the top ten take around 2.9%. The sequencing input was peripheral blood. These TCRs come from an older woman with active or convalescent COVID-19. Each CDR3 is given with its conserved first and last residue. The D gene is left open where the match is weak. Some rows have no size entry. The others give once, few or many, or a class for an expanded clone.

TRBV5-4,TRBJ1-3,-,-,CASSLDSYSGNTIYF,TGTGCCAGCAGCTTGGACAGTTACTCTGGAAACACCATATATTTT
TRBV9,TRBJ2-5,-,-,CASSVFGTQETQYF,TGTGCCAGCAGCGTTTTCGGGACTCAAGAGACCCAGTACTTC
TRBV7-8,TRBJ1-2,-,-,CASSVTGYGYTF,TGTGCCAGCAGCGTAACGGGCTATGGCTACACCTTC
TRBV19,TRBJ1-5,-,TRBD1,CASGSRQGGFDTREPQHF,TGTGCCAGTGGGTCGAGACAGGGGGGCTTCGATACCCGGGAGCCCCAGCATTTT
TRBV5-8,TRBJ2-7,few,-,CASTKNFGRASSYEQYF,TGTGCCAGCACCAAGAACTTCGGCAGGGCCAGCTCCTACGAGCAGTACTTC
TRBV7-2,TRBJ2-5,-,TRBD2,CASSLRLALERETQYF,TGTGCCAGCAGCTTAAGACTAGCTCTTGAGCGAGAGACCCAGTACTTC
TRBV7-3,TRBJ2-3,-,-,CASSEGTIGDLSSTDTQYF,TGTGCCAGCAGCGAAGGTACTATCGGGGACTTATCTAGCACAGATACGCAGTATTTT
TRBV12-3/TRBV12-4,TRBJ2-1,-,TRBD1,CASGPSTGIEQFF,TGTGCCAGCGGACCTTCGACAGGGATTGAGCAGTTCTTC
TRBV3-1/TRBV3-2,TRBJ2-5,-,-,CASSQVPGETQYF,TGTGCCAGCAGCCAAGTCCCCGGAGAGACCCAGTACTTC
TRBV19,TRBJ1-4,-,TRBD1,CASRPQGGDEKLFF,TGTGCCAGTAGGCCACAGGGGGGGGATGAAAAACTGTTTTTT
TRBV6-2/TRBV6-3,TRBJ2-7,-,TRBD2,CASSPRLAVSYEQYF,TGTGCCAGCAGTCCGCGACTAGCGGTCTCCTACGAGCAGTACTTC
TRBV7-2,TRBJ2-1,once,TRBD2,CASSPSSGGPPYNEQFF,TGTGCCAGCAGCCCATCTAGCGGGGGCCCCCCCTACAATGAGCAGTTCTTC
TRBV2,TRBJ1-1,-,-,CASRKGRVDTEAFF,TGTGCCAGCCGAAAAGGGCGGGTGGACACTGAAGCTTTCTTT
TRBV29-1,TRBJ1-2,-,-,CTVAISGDYGYTF,TGCACCGTCGCCATCTCAGGGGACTATGGCTACACCTTC
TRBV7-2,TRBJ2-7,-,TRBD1,CASSYGQGSYEQYF,TGTGCCAGCAGCTACGGACAGGGGTCCTACGAGCAGTACTTC
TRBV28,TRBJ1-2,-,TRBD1,CASSGSTGGPTF,TGTGCCAGCAGTGGGTCGACAGGGGGCCCCACCTTC
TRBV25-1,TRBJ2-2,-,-,CASGKVGAGELFF,TGTGCCAGCGGAAAGGTGGGAGCCGGGGAGCTGTTTTTT
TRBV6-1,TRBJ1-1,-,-,CASSEQGLTEAFF,TGTGCCAGCAGTGAACAGGGGCTCACTGAAGCTTTCTTT
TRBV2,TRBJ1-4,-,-,CASSEGSYGEKLFF,TGTGCCAGCAGTGAAGGGAGTTATGGAGAAAAACTGTTTTTT
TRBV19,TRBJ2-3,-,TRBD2,CASSVTGTTRPGTQYF,TGTGCCAGTAGTGTAACCGGGACTACCCGCCCGGGCACGCAGTATTTT
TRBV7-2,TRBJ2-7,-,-,CASSLGQARAYEQYF,TGTGCCAGCAGCTTAGGCCAGGCCCGTGCCTACGAGCAGTACTTC
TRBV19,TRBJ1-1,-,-,CASSSYRASDTEAFF,TGTGCCAGTAGTTCCTACAGGGCGTCGGACACTGAAGCTTTCTTT
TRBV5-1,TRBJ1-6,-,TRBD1,CASSPDREVSYNSPLHF,TGCGCCAGCAGCCCCGACAGGGAAGTCTCCTATAATTCACCCCTCCACTTT
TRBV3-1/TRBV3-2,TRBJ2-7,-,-,CASSPPGGVAEQYF,TGTGCCAGCAGCCCCCCCGGCGGGGTCGCCGAGCAGTACTTC
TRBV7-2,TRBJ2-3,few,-,CASSPEVPDTQYF,TGTGCCAGCAGCCCGGAGGTCCCGGATACGCAGTATTTT
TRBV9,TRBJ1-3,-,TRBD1,CASSSRDSGFDFSGNTIYF,TGTGCCAGCAGCTCCCGGGACAGTGGCTTCGACTTCTCTGGAAACACCATATATTTT
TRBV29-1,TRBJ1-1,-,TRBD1,CSAGKRRQGNTEAFF,TGCAGCGCCGGCAAAAGGAGACAGGGAAACACTGAAGCTTTCTTT
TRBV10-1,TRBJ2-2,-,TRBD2,CASSESASGGMNTGELFF,TGCGCCAGCAGTGAGTCCGCTAGCGGGGGGATGAACACCGGGGAGCTGTTTTTT
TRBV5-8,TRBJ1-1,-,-,CASSPALTAMNTEAFF,TGTGCCAGCAGCCCAGCTCTGACAGCAATGAACACTGAAGCTTTCTTT
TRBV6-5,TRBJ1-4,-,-,CASSQDSTNEKLFF,TGTGCCAGCAGTCAGGATTCCACTAATGAAAAACTGTTTTTT
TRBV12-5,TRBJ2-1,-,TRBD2,CASGAQRGVYNEQFF,TGTGCTAGTGGGGCCCAGCGGGGGGTTTACAATGAGCAGTTCTTC
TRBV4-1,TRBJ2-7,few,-,CASSQDSYNYEQYF,TGCGCCAGCAGCCAAGATAGCTACAACTACGAGCAGTACTTC
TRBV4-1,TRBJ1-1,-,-,CASSQVNGGTEAFF,TGCGCCAGCAGCCAAGTAAACGGCGGGACTGAAGCTTTCTTT
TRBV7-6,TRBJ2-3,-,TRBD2,CASSLPGLAGGRDTQYF,TGTGCCAGCAGCTTACCCGGACTAGCGGGGGGGAGGGATACGCAGTATTTT
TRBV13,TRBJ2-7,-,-,CASSSGRSYEQYF,TGTGCCAGCAGCTCAGGGAGGTCCTACGAGCAGTACTTC
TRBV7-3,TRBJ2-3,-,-,CASSRDGLYTDTQYF,TGTGCCAGCAGCCGAGACGGACTCTACACAGATACGCAGTATTTT
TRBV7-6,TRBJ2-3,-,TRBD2,CASSPLRTSGGTTQYF,TGTGCCAGCAGCCCCCTTCGGACTAGCGGGGGAACTACGCAGTATTTT
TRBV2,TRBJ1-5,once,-,CASSEIRQIYQPQHF,TGTGCCAGCAGTGAGATAAGACAGATTTATCAGCCCCAGCATTTT
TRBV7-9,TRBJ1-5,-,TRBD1,CASSYGGVGTGGNQPQHF,TGTGCCAGCAGCTACGGAGGTGTAGGGACAGGGGGCAATCAGCCCCAGCATTTT
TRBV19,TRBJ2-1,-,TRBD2,CASRDQGLAGREEQFF,TGTGCCAGTAGAGACCAGGGACTAGCGGGGAGGGAAGAGCAGTTCTTC
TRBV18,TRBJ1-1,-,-,CASSPVSVEAFF,TGTGCCAGCTCACCGGTCAGTGTTGAAGCTTTCTTT
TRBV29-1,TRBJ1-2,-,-,CSGRGSYGYTF,TGCAGCGGAAGGGGCTCCTATGGCTACACCTTC
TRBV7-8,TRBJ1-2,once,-,CASSTRGTGYTF,TGTGCCAGCAGCACGAGGGGGACTGGCTACACCTTC
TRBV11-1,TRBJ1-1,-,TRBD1,CASSSGTGVRAFF,TGTGCCAGCAGCTCGGGGACAGGGGTGAGAGCTTTCTTT
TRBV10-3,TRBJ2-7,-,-,CAISETAGEKTYEQYF,TGTGCCATCAGTGAGACCGCAGGGGAGAAGACCTACGAGCAGTACTTC